The clone carrying this T cell receptor beta chain was seen a handful of times. These data originate in a study of blood T cell repertoires in COVID-19. Whole-study context: The study drew acute and convalescent COVID-19 samples from the United States, Italy and Spain. The analysed material was cDNA or gDNA that came from T cells, B-cell-depleted T cells, or PBMCs.

Sequencing was performed with immunoSEQ multiplex PCR; in TCRdb, only in-frame clones are kept and a portion is missing. Among 150,000 or so clones, around four fifths were seen once, and the ten largest hold 2.9%. Trimming took off 5 bases at V and 0 bases at J, with 10 bases between the two ends. This CDR3 region has 15 residues. The germline V gene has CDR1 SEHNR and CDR2 FQNEAQ (reference sequence). This chain uses TRBV7-9 with TRBJ2-2; D may be TRBD1 (5 bases). What was sequenced was peripheral blood. The clonotype comes from a woman in her sixties with acute or convalescent COVID-19. CDR3 protein: CASSLDRPNTGELFF. The CDR3 DNA reads as TGTGCCAGCAGCCTCGACAGACCGAACACCGGGGAGCTGTTTTTT.